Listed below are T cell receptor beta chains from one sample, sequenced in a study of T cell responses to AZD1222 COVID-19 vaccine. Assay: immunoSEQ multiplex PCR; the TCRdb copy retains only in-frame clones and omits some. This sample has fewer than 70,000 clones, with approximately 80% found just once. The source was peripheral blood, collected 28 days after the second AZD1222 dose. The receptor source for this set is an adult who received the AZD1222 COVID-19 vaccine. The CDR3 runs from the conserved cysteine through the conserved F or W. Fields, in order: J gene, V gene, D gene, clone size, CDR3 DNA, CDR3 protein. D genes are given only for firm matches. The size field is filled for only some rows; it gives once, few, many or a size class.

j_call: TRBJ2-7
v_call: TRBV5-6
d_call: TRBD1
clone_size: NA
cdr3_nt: TGTGCCAGCAGCTTACAGGGGGCAACGGGCGAGCAGTACTTC
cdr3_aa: CASSLQGATGEQYF

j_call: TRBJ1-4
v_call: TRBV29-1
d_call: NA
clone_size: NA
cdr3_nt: TGCAGCGTTCGAAAAGGGGTAGAAGAAAAACTGTTTTTT
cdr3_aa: CSVRKGVEEKLFF

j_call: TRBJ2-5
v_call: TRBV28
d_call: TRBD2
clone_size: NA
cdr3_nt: TGTGCCAGCAGTCCGGGGGGGCTGGGCGGAGAGACCCAGTACTTC
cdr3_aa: CASSPGGLGGETQYF

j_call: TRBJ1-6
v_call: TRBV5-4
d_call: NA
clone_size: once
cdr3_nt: TGTGCCAGCAGCTCTCCGCAGGGCCCCAATTCACCCCTCCACTTT
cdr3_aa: CASSSPQGPNSPLHF

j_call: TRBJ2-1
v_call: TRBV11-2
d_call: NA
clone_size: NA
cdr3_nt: TGTGCCAGCAGCTTAGAGACAGTGCGGGGATACAATGAGCAGTTCTTC
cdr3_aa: CASSLETVRGYNEQFF

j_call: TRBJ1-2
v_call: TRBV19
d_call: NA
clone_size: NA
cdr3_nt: TGTGCCAGTTCTTTCCCCGCCGGTGGCTACACCTTC
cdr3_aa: CASSFPAGGYTF

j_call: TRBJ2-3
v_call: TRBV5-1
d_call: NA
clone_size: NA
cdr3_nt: TGCGCCAGCAGCTTGGCATCAATCCGCACAGATACGCAGTATTTT
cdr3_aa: CASSLASIRTDTQYF

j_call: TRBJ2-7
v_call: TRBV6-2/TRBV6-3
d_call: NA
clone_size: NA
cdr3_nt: TGTGCCAGCAGTTACACGGTGGTGACTGTCGACGAGCAGTACTTC
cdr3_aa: CASSYTVVTVDEQYF

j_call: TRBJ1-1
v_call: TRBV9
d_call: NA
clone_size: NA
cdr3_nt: TGTGCCAGCAGCCTAACATTAGGAGAAGCTTTCTTT
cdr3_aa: CASSLTLGEAFF

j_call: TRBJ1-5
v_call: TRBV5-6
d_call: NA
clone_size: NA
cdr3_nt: TGTGCCAGCAGCTCTACAGGGTCGGATCAGCCCCAGCATTTT
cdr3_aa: CASSSTGSDQPQHF

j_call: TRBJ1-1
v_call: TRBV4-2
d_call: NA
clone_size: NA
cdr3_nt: TGTGCCAGCAGCCAAGATTGGGGCAACACTGAAGCTTTCTTT
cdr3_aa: CASSQDWGNTEAFF

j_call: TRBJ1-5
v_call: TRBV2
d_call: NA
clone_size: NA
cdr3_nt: TGTGCCAGCAGTGAAATAGATAGCAATCAGCCCCAGCATTTT
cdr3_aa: CASSEIDSNQPQHF

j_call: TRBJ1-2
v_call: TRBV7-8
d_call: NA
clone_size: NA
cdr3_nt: TGTGCCAGCAGCCCCACTCCGGGCAGCAACTATGGCTACACCTTC
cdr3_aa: CASSPTPGSNYGYTF

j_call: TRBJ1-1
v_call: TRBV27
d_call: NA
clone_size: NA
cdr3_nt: TGTGCCAGCAGCTTATCGAGGAGTAACACTGAAGCTTTCTTT
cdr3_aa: CASSLSRSNTEAFF

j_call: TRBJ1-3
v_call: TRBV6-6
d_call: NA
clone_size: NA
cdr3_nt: TGTGCCAGCAGTTACTCAGCGGGATCTGGAAACACCATATATTTT
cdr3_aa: CASSYSAGSGNTIYF

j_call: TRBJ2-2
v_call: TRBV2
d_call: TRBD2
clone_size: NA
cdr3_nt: TGTGCCAGCAGTGAACTAGCGGGGACCGCGGGGACCGGGGAGCTGTTTTTT
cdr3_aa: CASSELAGTAGTGELFF

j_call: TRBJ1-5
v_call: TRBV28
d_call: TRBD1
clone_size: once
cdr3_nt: TGTGCCAGCAGCTATACAGGGGGAAATCAGCCCCAGCATTTT
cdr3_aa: CASSYTGGNQPQHF

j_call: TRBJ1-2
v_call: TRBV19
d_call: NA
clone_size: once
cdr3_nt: TGTGCCAGTAGTATAAGGGAACCTCTTAACTATGGCTACACCTTC
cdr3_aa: CASSIREPLNYGYTF

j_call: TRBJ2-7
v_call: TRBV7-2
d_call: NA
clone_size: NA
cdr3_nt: TGTGCCAGCAGCTTCGAGGCTTCCAAACATTACGAGCAGTACTTC
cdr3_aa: CASSFEASKHYEQYF

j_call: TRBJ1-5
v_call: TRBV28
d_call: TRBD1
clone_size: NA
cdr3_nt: TGTGCCAGCAGTTCGGGACAGGGGGCCTATCAGCCCCAGCATTTT
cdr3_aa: CASSSGQGAYQPQHF

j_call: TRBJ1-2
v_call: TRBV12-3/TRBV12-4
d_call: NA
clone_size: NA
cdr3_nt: TGTGCCAGCAGTTTGGAAGCAGGGAGTGGCTACACCTTC
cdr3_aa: CASSLEAGSGYTF

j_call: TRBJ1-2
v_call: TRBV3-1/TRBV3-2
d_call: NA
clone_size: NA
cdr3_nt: TGTGCCAGCAGCCAAGGCTTCCAGGGGAGCTATGGCTACACCTTC
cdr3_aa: CASSQGFQGSYGYTF

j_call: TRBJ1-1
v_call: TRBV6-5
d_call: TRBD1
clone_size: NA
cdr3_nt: TGTGCCAGCACCACACGACAGGGAATAACTGAAGCTTTCTTT
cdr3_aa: CASTTRQGITEAFF

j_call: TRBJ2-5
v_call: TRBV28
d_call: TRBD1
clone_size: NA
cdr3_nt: TGTGCCAGCAGTTTATGGGGACAGGGCGACAAGACCCAGTACTTC
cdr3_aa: CASSLWGQGDKTQYF

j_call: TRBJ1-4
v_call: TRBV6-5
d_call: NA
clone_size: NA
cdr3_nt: TGTGCCAGCAAGGGACAACACTCTCCCCTGTTTTTT
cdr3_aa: CASKGQHSPLFF

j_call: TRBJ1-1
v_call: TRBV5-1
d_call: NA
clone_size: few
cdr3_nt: TGCGCCAGCAGCTGGAATACAGGGTTGAACACTGAAGCTTTCTTT
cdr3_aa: CASSWNTGLNTEAFF

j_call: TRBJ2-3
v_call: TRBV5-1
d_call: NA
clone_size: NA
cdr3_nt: TGCGCCAGCAGCTTGTCCGGGTCGAGAGATACGCAGTATTTT
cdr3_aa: CASSLSGSRDTQYF